This TCR beta chain was sequenced for a study of CD8 T cells in ankylosing spondylitis. Findings and caveats of the study: Disease-linked clones reportedly showed significant enrichment in matched ankylosing spondylitis synovial fluid. Ankylosing spondylitis blood seemed to carry a telltale TCR beta motif made of roughly eight highly homologous variants. Clones linked to the disease showed a CD8+ phenotype. They occurred at relatively low frequencies in peripheral blood.

A remark on this clonotype: Its antigen remains unidentified.

The CDR3 spans 16 residues. With 1 base removed from V and 2 bases from J, the gap between germline ends came to 12 bases. CDR1 is SGHDN and CDR2 is FVKESK in the germline V gene. Preparation of TCR beta libraries was done by quantitative 5'-RACE with molecular barcodes. Each CDR3 protein is one row after TCRdb ran MiXCR on the 5' RACE reads. The repertoire holds 310,000 or so distinct CDR3 sequences, with roughly 20% as singletons. What was sequenced was blood, either unsorted or a sorted T cell fraction (not recorded which). The V and J genes are TRBV14 and TRBJ2-1, with D possibly TRBD1 on 5 matching bases. The receptor was isolated from a male donor with ankylosing spondylitis or in good health (not recorded which). The CDR3 DNA reads as TGTGCCAGCAGCCAAGGGGCAGGGATTACCTACAATGAGCAGTTCTTC. The encoded protein is CASSQGAGITYNEQFF.